This T cell receptor beta chain is from a study of T cell repertoires in cytomegalovirus infection. Study overall: Public TCR beta signatures marked donors with CMV infection and the matching HLA. The study's findings and limits: Based on cumulative public TCR beta family frequency, carriers of CMV plus the relevant HLA were identified. In two of eight donors, the top clonotype was HLA-C-restricted CMV-specific.

From the reads, TCRdb called clonotypes with MiXCR, one entry per CDR3 protein. The table shows about 250,000 distinct CDR3 sequences, with 9% to 15% occurring only once. This clonotype was counted at least ten times. The target antigen is unknown. Germline V gene sequence: CDR1 SGHTA, CDR2 FQGNSA. V lost 5 bases and J lost 1; bases outside the gene matches: 7. The CDR3 has 16 amino acids. The rearrangement uses TRBV7-2 and TRBJ2-5; 10 positions match TRBD2. This TCR was recovered from a human donor in good health (CMV status not recorded). Some clones in this sample may be carry-over from other donors' samples. The material sequenced was PBMCs. Here the CDR3 reads CASSPNGLAVQETQYF. In DNA, the CDR3 is TGTGCCAGCAGCCCCAACGGACTAGCGGTCCAAGAGACCCAGTACTTC.